This T cell receptor (beta chain) was profiled in a study of T cell repertoires in cytomegalovirus infection. Overall study context: TCR beta signatures that were public indicated CMV infection and matching HLA type.

Overall study results and limits: Carriers of CMV plus the relevant HLA were identified by cumulative public TCR beta family frequency.

This clonotype has just a few counts. The antigen remains undetermined. The germline V gene has CDR1 LGHNA and CDR2 YSLEER. The CDR3 sequence is 16 residues long. The V and J ends lost 0 bases and 6 bases respectively, with 17 bases between them. Via MiXCR, TCRdb re-called the reads, giving one row per CDR3 protein. This sample has tens of thousands of distinct CDR3 sequences, with under 30% found just once. This TCR derives from a human donor in good health (CMV status not recorded). Some clones in this sample may be carry-over from other donors' samples. This sample comprised CD8+ T cells from cultured PBMCs, obtained from culture after CMV antigen stimulation. The chain employs TRBV4-3 and TRBJ1-2; D is possibly TRBD1 (6 bases). Written as DNA, the CDR3 is TGCGCCAGCAGCCAAGATACCGCGGCAGGGGAGGATGGCTACACCTTC. Translating gives CASSQDTAAGEDGYTF.